This record covers a single T cell receptor (delta chain). As yet, its antigen is unknown. This sample is part of a study of Vδ1+ human thymocytes. Study-level findings and limits: Thymic TRG and TRD repertoires appeared highly polyclonal.

The CDR3 has 22 amino acids. V shed 5 bases and J shed 2 bases, with 36 bases lying between them. Germline V lookup: CDR1 TSWWSYY, CDR2 QGS. The template was reverse-transcribed extracted RNA. Multiplex PCR used pooled V-gene forward primers and a constant-region reverse primer to amplify CDR3s. TCRdb ran CATT on the multiplex PCR reads. The top ten hold around 1.5% of the sample, which has about 25,000 delta-chain clones, 25% to 30% seen once. The sequencing sample was made of Vdelta1+ gamma-delta thymocytes from the thymus. Subset defined: FACS-sorted CD3+ TCRalphabeta- TCRVdelta1+ TCRVdelta2- thymocytes. The rearrangement links TRDV1 to TRDJ1; a possible D gene is TRDD3 (5 bases). This receptor was identified in a boy under two years old who had congenital heart surgery. The CDR3 loop is CALGFAGLRGGLSDTLTDKLIF. The CDR3 nucleotides read TGTGCTCTTGGGTTTGCGGGCCTCCGAGGGGGCCTTTCCGACACCTTAACCGATAAACTCATCTTT.